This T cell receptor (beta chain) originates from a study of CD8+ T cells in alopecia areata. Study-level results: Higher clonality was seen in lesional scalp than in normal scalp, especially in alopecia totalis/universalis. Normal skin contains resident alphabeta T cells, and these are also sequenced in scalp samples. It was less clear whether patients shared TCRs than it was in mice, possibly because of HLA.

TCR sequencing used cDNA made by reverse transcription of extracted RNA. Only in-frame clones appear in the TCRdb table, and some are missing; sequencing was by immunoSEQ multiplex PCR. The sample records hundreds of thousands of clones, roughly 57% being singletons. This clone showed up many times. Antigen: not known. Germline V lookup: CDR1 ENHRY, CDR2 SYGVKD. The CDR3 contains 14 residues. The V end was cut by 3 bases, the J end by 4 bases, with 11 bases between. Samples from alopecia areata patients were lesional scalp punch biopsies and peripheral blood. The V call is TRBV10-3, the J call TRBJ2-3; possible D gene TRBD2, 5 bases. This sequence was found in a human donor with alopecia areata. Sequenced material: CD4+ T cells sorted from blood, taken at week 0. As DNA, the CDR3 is TGTGCCATCAGTGACGTTAACGGGGCAGATACGCAGTATTTT. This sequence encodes CAISDVNGADTQYF.